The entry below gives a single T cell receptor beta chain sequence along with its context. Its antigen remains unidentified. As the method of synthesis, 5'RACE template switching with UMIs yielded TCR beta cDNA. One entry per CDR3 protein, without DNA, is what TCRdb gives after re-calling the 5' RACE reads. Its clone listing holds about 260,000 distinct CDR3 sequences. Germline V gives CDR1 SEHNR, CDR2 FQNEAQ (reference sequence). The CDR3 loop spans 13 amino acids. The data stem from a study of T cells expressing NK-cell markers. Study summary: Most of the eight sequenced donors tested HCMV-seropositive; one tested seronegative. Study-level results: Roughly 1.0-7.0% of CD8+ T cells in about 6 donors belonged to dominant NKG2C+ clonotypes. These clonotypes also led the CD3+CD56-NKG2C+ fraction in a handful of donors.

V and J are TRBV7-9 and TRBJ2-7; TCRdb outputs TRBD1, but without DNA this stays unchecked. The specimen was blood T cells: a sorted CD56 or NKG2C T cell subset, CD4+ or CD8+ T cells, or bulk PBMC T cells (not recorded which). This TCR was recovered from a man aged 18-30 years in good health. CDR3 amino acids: CASSYDSGSKLYF.